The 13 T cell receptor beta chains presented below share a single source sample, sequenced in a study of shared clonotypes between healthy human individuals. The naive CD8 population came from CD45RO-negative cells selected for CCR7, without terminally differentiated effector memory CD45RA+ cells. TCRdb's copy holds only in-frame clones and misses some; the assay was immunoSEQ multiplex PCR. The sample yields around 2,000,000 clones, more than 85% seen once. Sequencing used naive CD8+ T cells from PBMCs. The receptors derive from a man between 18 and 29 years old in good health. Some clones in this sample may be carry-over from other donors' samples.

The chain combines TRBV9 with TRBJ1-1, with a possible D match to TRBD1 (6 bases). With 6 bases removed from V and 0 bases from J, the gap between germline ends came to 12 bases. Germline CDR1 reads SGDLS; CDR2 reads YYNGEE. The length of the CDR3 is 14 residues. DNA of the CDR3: TGTGCCAGCAATATGGGACAAGTGAACACTGAAGCTTTCTTT. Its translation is CASNMGQVNTEAFF.

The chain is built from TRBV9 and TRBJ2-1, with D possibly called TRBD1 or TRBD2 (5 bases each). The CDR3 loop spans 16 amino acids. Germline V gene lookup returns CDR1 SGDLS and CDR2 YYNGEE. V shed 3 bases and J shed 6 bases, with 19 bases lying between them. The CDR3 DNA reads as TGTGCCAGCAGCGAAGGAGTCGGGATGAGGGGCAATGAGCAGTTCTTC. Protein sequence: CASSEGVGMRGNEQFF.

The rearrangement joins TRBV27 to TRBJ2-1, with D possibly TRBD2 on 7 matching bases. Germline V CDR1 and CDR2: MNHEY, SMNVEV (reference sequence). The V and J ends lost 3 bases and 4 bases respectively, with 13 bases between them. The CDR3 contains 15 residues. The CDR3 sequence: CASSLGGGIYNEQFF. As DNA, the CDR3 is TGTGCCAGCAGTTTGGGAGGGGGGATTTACAATGAGCAGTTCTTC.

As DNA, the CDR3 is TGCGCCAGCAGCCAAGATCTCCGGGACAGCTATTCACCCCTCCACTTT. Translated: CASSQDLRDSYSPLHF. The chain couples TRBV4-3 to TRBJ1-6, with 7 bases lining up with TRBD1. Looked up from germline, CDR1 is LGHNA and CDR2 is YSLEER. CDR3 length equals 16 residues. Unmatched junction bases numbered 7, after V lost 0 bases and J lost 8 bases.

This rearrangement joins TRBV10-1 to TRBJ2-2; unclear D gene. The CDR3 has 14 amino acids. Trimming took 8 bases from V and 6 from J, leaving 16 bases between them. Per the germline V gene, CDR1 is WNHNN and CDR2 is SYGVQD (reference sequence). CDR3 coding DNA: TGCGCCAGCTCTGTATCGTCTGATGCCGGGGAGCTGTTTTTT. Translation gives CASSVSSDAGELFF.

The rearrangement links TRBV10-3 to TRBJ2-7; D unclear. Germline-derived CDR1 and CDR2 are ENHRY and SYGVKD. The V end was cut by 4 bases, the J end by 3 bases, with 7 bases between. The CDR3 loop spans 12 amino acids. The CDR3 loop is CAISGLNYEQYF. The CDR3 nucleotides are TGTGCCATCAGTGGACTGAACTACGAGCAGTACTTC.

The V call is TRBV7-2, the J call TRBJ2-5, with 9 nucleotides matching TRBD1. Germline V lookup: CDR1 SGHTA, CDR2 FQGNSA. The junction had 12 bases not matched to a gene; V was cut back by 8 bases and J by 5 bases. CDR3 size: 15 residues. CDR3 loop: CASGARDRVGETQYF. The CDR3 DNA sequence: TGTGCCAGCGGGGCCCGGGACAGGGTTGGGGAGACCCAGTACTTC.

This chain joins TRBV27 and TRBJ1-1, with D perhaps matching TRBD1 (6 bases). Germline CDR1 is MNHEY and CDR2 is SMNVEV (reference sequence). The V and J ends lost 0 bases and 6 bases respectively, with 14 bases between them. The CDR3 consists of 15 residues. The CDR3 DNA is TGTGCCAGCAGTTTATCGGGGGCCATTGCGGCTGAAGCTTTCTTT. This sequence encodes CASSLSGAIAAEAFF.

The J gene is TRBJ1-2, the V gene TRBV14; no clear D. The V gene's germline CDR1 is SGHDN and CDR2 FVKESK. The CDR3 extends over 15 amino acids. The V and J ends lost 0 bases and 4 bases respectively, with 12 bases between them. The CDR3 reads CASSQEAAGLYGYTF. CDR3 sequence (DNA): TGTGCCAGCAGCCAAGAAGCGGCAGGACTCTATGGCTACACCTTC.

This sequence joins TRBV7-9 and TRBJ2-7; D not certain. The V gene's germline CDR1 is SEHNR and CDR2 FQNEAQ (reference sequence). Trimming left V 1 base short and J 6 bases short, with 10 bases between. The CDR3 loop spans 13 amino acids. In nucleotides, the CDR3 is TGTGCCAGCAGCTTAGGAAAGGCCGGCGAGCAGTACTTC. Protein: CASSLGKAGEQYF.

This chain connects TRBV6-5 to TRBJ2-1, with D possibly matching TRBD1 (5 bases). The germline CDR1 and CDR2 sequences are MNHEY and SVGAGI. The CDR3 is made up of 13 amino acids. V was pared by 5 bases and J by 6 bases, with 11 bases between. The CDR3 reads CASSTTQGNEQFF. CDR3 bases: TGTGCCAGCAGTACTACCCAGGGCAATGAGCAGTTCTTC.

The CDR3 bases are TGTGCCAGTAGTCTAGTCCGGGGCAATGAGCAGTTCTTC. This translates into CASSLVRGNEQFF. J is TRBJ2-1 and V is TRBV19; D is perhaps TRBD2 (5 bases). V was clipped by 5 bases and J by 6 bases, with 11 bases between them. Germline V gives CDR1 LNHDA, CDR2 SQIVND (reference sequence). The CDR3 contains 13 residues.

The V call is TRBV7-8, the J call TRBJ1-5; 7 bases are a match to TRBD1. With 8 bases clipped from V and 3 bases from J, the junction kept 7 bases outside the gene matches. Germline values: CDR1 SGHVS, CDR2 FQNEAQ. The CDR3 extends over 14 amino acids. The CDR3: CASREGQLNQPQHF. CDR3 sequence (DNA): TGTGCCAGCCGTGAGGGACAGCTCAATCAGCCCCAGCATTTT. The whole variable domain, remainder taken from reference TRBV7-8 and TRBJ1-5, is GAGVSQSPRYKVAKRGQDVALRCDPISGHVSLFWYQQALGQGPEFLTYFQNEAQLDKSGLPSDRFFAERPEGSVSTLKIQRTQQEDSAVYLCASREGQLNQPQHFGDGTRLSIL.